The clone carrying this T cell receptor (beta chain) appeared many times. This may be a read error, as it is one base from a much larger clone. Patients aged 18 to 65 with hyperthyroidism were newly diagnosed, with duration under 2 months. Authors of the study amplified TCR beta CDR3 regions from RNA transcripts. Using the HTBI primer set, a first-round RT-PCR was run on the TCR CDR3. Each CDR3 protein is one row after TCRdb ran MiXCR on the multiplex PCR reads. Seen here are 400,000 to 600,000 distinct CDR3 sequences, roughly 20% observed once, and the top ten hold 26%. This sample is drawn from a study of T cells in Graves' hyperthyroidism and ophthalmopathy. This CDR3 has 15 amino acids. From germline, CDR1 is MNHNS and CDR2 SASEGT. The ends were cut back, 3 bases at V and 2 bases at J, with 11 bases in the middle.

The sequence came from a man aged 18 to 35 with Graves' hyperthyroidism. The chain carries TRBV6-1 and TRBJ1-5; no definite D call. Sequenced sample: blood. The CDR3 region has the DNA TGTGCCAGCAGTGATGGTCGGGGTGGCAATCAGCCCCAGCATTTT. This translates into CASSDGRGGNQPQHF.